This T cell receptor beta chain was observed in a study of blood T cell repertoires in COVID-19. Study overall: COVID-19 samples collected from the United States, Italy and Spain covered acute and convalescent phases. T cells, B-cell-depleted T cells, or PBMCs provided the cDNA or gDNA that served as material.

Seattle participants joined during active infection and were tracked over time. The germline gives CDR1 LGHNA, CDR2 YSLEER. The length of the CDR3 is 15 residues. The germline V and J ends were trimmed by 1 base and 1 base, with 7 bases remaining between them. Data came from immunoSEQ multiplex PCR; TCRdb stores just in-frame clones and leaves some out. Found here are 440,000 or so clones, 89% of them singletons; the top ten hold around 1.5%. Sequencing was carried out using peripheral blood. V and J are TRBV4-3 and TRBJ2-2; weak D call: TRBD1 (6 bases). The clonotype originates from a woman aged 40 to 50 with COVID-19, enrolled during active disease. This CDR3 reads CASSQAGQNTGELFF. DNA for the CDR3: TGCGCCAGCAGCCAAGCGGGACAGAACACCGGGGAGCTGTTTTTT.